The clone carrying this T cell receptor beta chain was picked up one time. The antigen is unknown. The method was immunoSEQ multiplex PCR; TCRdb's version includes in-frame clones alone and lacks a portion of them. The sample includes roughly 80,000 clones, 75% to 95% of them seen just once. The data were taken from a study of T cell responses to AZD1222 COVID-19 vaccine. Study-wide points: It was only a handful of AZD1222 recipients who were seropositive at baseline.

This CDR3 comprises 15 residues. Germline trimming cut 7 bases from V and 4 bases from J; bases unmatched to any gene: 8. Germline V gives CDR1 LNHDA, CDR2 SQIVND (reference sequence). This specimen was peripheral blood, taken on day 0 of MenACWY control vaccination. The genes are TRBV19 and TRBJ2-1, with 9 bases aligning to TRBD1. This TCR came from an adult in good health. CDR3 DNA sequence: TGTGCCAGTAAAACTGACAGGGGGTTTTACAATGAGCAGTTCTTC. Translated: CASKTDRGFYNEQFF.